One sample yielded the 30 T cell receptor beta chains listed below, sequenced in a study of T cells after somatic rescue of genetic block. Here immunoSEQ multiplex PCR was the method, and the copy in TCRdb shows in-frame clones only, minus some. The repertoire includes tens of thousands of clones, roughly 90% of them detected once, and approximately 3% sits in the top ten. The sequenced material came from peripheral blood mononuclear cells (PBMCs). Receptor source: a man younger than 40.

This rearrangement joins TRBV6-5 to TRBJ2-7; 9 bases line up with TRBD1. Germline-derived CDR1 and CDR2 are MNHEY and SVGAGI. The CDR3 totals 15 residues. J lost 2 bases, V lost 6 bases, and 8 bases had no gene match. The CDR3 coding sequence is TGTGCCAGCAGGGACACCGGGACAGGGACCTACGAGCAGTACTTC. Translation gives CASRDTGTGTYEQYF.

This sequence joins TRBV7-9 and TRBJ1-2, with unresolved D. Per germline, CDR1 SEHNR and CDR2 FQNEAQ (reference sequence). The V end lost 3 bases, the J end lost 4 bases, and 12 bases lay between the germline ends. This CDR3 is built from 14 residues. The CDR3 protein is CASSFGQVFYGYTF. CDR3 DNA sequence: TGTGCCAGCAGCTTCGGGCAGGTTTTCTATGGCTACACCTTC.

This rearrangement joins TRBV7-9 to TRBJ2-5, with 9 bases aligning to TRBD1. The germline CDR1 and CDR2 sequences are SEHNR and FQNEAQ (reference sequence). J gave up 5 bases and V 4 bases, and 11 bases lay outside the gene matches. This CDR3 is 16 amino acids long. This chain's CDR3 is CASSSLPGQGMETQYF. CDR3 DNA: TGTGCCAGCAGCTCTCTCCCGGGACAGGGAATGGAGACCCAGTACTTC. Complete variable domain (other parts from reference TRBV7-9 and TRBJ2-5): DTGVSQNPRHKITKRGQNVTFRCDPISEHNRLYWYRQTLGQGPEFLTYFQNEAQLEKSRLLSDRFSAERPKGSFSTLEIQRTEQGDSAMYLCASSSLPGQGMETQYFGPGTRLLVL.

The rearrangement links TRBV6-6 to TRBJ2-7, with D perhaps TRBD1 (5 bases). Germline lookup yields CDR1 MNHNY and CDR2 SVGAGI (reference sequence). The CDR3 is made up of 12 amino acids. V was cut by 4 bases and J by 5 bases, with 9 bases left in between. The CDR3 region has the DNA TGTGCCAGCAGTTCGGACAAACACGAGCAGTACTTC. It yields the protein CASSSDKHEQYF.

The chain joins TRBV18 to TRBJ2-3, with 10 bases lining up with TRBD1. Germline V lookup: CDR1 KGHSH, CDR2 LQKENI. V gave up 4 bases and J gave up 4 bases; unmatched junction bases: 5. The CDR3 consists of 15 residues. CDR3 sequence reads: CASSQRQGAADTQYF. Here the CDR3 DNA reads TGTGCCAGCTCACAACGACAGGGGGCTGCAGATACGCAGTATTTT.

V gene TRBV23-1 combines with J gene TRBJ2-2; D ambiguous. TRBV23-1 is noted as an ORF with a role that remains uncertain. This CDR3 spans 17 amino acids. The ends were cut back, 0 bases at V and 0 bases at J, with 11 bases in the middle. The CDR3, as DNA: TGCGCCAGCAGTCAATCGGTAGGGCGTGCGAACACCGGGGAGCTGTTTTTT. The encoded protein is CASSQSVGRANTGELFF.

The rearrangement joins TRBV30 to TRBJ1-1; TRBD1 agrees at 8 bases. The CDR3 totals 14 residues. V trimming: 2 bases; J trimming: 3 bases; junction bases outside the gene matches: 5. Germline V CDR1 and CDR2: GTSNPN, SVGIG (reference sequence). CDR3 coding DNA: TGTGCCTGGAGTTTCGGGACAGGAGACACTGAAGCTTTCTTT. It codes for CAWSFGTGDTEAFF.

J is TRBJ2-7 and V is TRBV10-3; 8 nucleotides align to TRBD1. Germline lookup yields CDR1 ENHRY and CDR2 SYGVKD. Germline trimming cut 4 bases from V and 4 bases from J; bases unmatched to any gene: 12. This CDR3 has 16 residues. CDR3 nucleotide sequence: TGTGCCATCAGTGCCCGAGGAAACAGGGGGTTGTACGAGCAGTACTTC. Its translation is CAISARGNRGLYEQYF.

This chain uses TRBV18 with TRBJ2-7; no firm D call. This CDR3 comprises 16 residues. V was trimmed by 1 base and J by 1 base, leaving 14 bases between them. CDR1 is KGHSH, CDR2 LQKENI, per germline. CDR3 nucleotides: TGTGCCAGCTCACCACTGACTCTAGGCACTTCCTACGAGCAGTACTTC. Translation: CASSPLTLGTSYEQYF.

This clone is a singleton in its sample. The chain recombines TRBV2 with TRBJ2-5; D is undetermined. The CDR3 length is 11 residues. CDR1 is SNHLY, CDR2 FYNNEI, per germline. Trimming removed 7 bases from V and 4 bases from J, with 7 bases in between. The CDR3 loop is CASNQRETQYF. The CDR3 coding sequence is TGTGCCAGCAACCAGAGAGAGACCCAGTACTTC.

This chain links TRBV5-1 with TRBJ2-2; 9 nucleotides line up with TRBD1. The CDR3 has 14 residues. Germline V gives CDR1 SGHRS, CDR2 YFSETQ. Losses at the gene ends were 4 bases for V and 4 bases for J; bases not matched to a gene: 2. The CDR3 nucleotides read TGCGCCAGCAGCCTGGGACAGGGCACCGGGGAGCTGTTTTTT. It codes for CASSLGQGTGELFF.

This chain uses TRBV10-1 with TRBJ2-2, with D tentatively TRBD1 or TRBD2 (5 bases each). The CDR3 length is 15 residues. Per germline, CDR1 WNHNN and CDR2 SYGVQD (reference sequence). V was clipped by 2 bases and J by 0 bases, with 7 bases between them. The CDR3 loop is CASSEGTSNTGELFF. In nucleotides, the CDR3 is TGCGCCAGCAGTGAGGGGACGTCGAACACCGGGGAGCTGTTTTTT.

The sample holds one count of this clone. This chain links TRBV19 with TRBJ2-5; TRBD2 aligns across 10 bases. The CDR3 has 17 residues. The junction had 13 bases not matched to a gene; V was cut back by 8 bases and J by 1 base. Per germline, CDR1 LNHDA and CDR2 SQIVND (reference sequence). As DNA, the CDR3 is TGTGCCAGTTCAAAAGGGGTAGCGGGAGGCCCCCAAGAGACCCAGTACTTC. Translating gives CASSKGVAGGPQETQYF.

This chain connects TRBV6-5 to TRBJ2-7, with 8 bases lining up with TRBD1. CDR1 is MNHEY, CDR2 SVGAGI, per germline. CDR3 length: 12 residues. J lost 5 bases, V lost 10 bases, and 7 bases had no gene match. CDR3 DNA: TGTGCCACCCGGACAGGGTATAACGAGCAGTACTTC. Translation: CATRTGYNEQYF.

The chain employs TRBV4-3 and TRBJ2-3; 8 nucleotides align to TRBD2. Losses at the gene ends were 4 bases for V and 4 bases for J; bases not matched to a gene: 7. Looked up from germline, CDR1 is LGHNA and CDR2 is YSLEER. CDR3 length: 15 residues. The CDR3 spells CASSPVLRGADTQYF. The CDR3 DNA sequence: TGCGCCAGCAGCCCCGTTCTGCGGGGGGCAGATACGCAGTATTTT.

The chain couples TRBV27 to TRBJ2-7; D not resolved. The CDR3 runs 13 residues. The germline V and J ends were trimmed by 2 bases and 2 bases, with 7 bases remaining between them. From germline, CDR1 is MNHEY and CDR2 SMNVEV (reference sequence). CDR3 protein: CASSLVPTYEQYF. In nucleotides, the CDR3 is TGTGCCAGCAGTTTAGTCCCCACCTACGAGCAGTACTTC.

V is TRBV5-6 and J is TRBJ1-6; no reliable D call. CDR3 length equals 14 residues. CDR1 and CDR2 from the germline V gene are SGHDT and YYEEEE. V lost 4 bases and J lost 0, with 5 bases in between. CDR3 sequence (DNA): TGTGCCAGCAGCCTGGTCTCCTATAATTCACCCCTCCACTTT. It is translated as CASSLVSYNSPLHF.

The chain combines TRBV7-3 with TRBJ2-1; D is possibly TRBD1 or TRBD2 (5 bases each). Germline V gene lookup returns CDR1 SGHTA and CDR2 FQGTGA. V lost 5 bases to trimming and J lost 5 bases, with 16 bases between them. The length of the CDR3 is 15 residues. CDR3 sequence: CASSRRAGSHNEQFF. CDR3 DNA: TGTGCCAGCAGCCGAAGGGCAGGGAGTCACAATGAGCAGTTCTTC. Using reference TRBV7-3 and TRBJ2-1 for the parts outside the CDR3, the full variable domain is GAGVSQTPSNKVTEKGKYVELRCDPISGHTALYWYRQSLGQGPEFLIYFQGTGAADDSGLPNDRFFAVRPEGSVSTLKIQRTERGDSAVYLCASSRRAGSHNEQFFGPGTRLTVL.

This chain uses TRBV19 with TRBJ1-5; tentatively, D is TRBD1 (6 bases). This CDR3 is built from 15 residues. V dropped 9 bases and J dropped 3 bases, with 18 bases sitting between them. The germline CDR1 and CDR2 sequences are LNHDA and SQIVND (reference sequence). As DNA, the CDR3 is TGTGCCAGCAAATCACCACAGGGAAACAATCAGCCCCAGCATTTT. This encodes CASKSPQGNNQPQHF. Together with reference TRBV19 and TRBJ1-5, the CDR3 gives the full variable domain: DGGITQSPKYLFRKEGQNVTLSCEQNLNHDAMYWYRQDPGQGLRLIYYSQIVNDFQKGDIAEGYSVSREKKESFPLTVTSAQKNPTAFYLCASKSPQGNNQPQHFGDGTRLSIL.

The J gene is TRBJ2-6, the V gene TRBV7-2; D perhaps matches TRBD2 (6 bases). V lost 3 bases, J lost 2 bases, and 8 bases lay in between. CDR1 SGHTA and CDR2 FQGNSA come from the germline V gene. CDR3 length: 15 residues. The CDR3 nucleotides read TGTGCCAGCAGCTTGGGAGGAACTGGGGCCAACGTCCTGACTTTC. Encoded protein: CASSLGGTGANVLTF.

The chain couples TRBV7-9 to TRBJ2-1; 9 nucleotides match TRBD2. The CDR3 covers 18 residues. CDR1 is SEHNR, CDR2 FQNEAQ, per germline (reference sequence). V lost 1 base to trimming and J lost 1 base; unmatched junction nucleotides: 8. CDR3 nucleotides: TGTGCCAGCAGCTTAGGTAGCGGGAGTGTTGCTTCCTACAATGAGCAGTTCTTC. Translation: CASSLGSGSVASYNEQFF.

The sample holds one count of this clone. This sequence joins TRBV19 and TRBJ1-1, with D perhaps TRBD1 (5 bases). V was clipped by 5 bases and J by 2 bases, with 15 bases between them. Looked up from germline, CDR1 is LNHDA and CDR2 is SQIVND (reference sequence). This CDR3 has 15 residues. As DNA, the CDR3 is TGTGCCAGTAGTCTCGGACCCGGGGGAAACACTGAAGCTTTCTTT. It translates to CASSLGPGGNTEAFF. The full variable domain, rest sourced from reference TRBV19 and TRBJ1-1, is DGGITQSPKYLFRKEGQNVTLSCEQNLNHDAMYWYRQDPGQGLRLIYYSQIVNDFQKGDIAEGYSVSREKKESFPLTVTSAQKNPTAFYLCASSLGPGGNTEAFFGQGTRLTVV.

The chain carries TRBV7-9 and TRBJ2-1; TRBD1 matches 8 bases. The V and J ends lost 1 base and 2 bases, in that order; junction bases with no gene match: 1. The CDR3 has 15 amino acids. Germline V gene lookup returns CDR1 SEHNR and CDR2 FQNEAQ (reference sequence). The CDR3 DNA sequence: TGTGCCAGCAGCTTAGGACAGGGGACCTACAATGAGCAGTTCTTC. Translation gives CASSLGQGTYNEQFF.

This sequence joins TRBV11-2 and TRBJ2-1; no definite D call. Germline V gene sequence: CDR1 SGHAT, CDR2 FQNNGV. The length of the CDR3 is 11 residues. V was shortened by 6 bases and J by 3 bases, with 3 bases between the two germline ends. CDR3 protein: CASRDYNEQFF. The CDR3 DNA follows: TGTGCCAGCAGGGACTACAATGAGCAGTTCTTC.

V usage is TRBV5-1 and J usage is TRBJ1-2, with D possibly being TRBD1 (6 bases). This CDR3 is built from 14 residues. Germline CDR1 reads SGHRS; CDR2 reads YFSETQ. Trimming shortened V by 4 bases and J by 6 bases, and 16 bases separated the two germline ends. In DNA form, the CDR3 reads TGCGCCAGCAGCCCTCGTGGGGGGCCGGATGGCTACACCTTC. It codes for CASSPRGGPDGYTF. The variable domain in full, with the rest retrieved from reference TRBV5-1 and TRBJ1-2, is KAGVTQTPRYLIKTRGQQVTLSCSPISGHRSVSWYQQTPGQGLQFLFEYFSETQRNKGNFPGRFSGRQFSNSRSEMNVSTLELGDSALYLCASSPRGGPDGYTFGSGTRLTVV.

V gene TRBV19 combines with J gene TRBJ2-1; D not resolved. The CDR3 is 13 residues long. The V gene lost 6 bases and the J gene lost 4 bases, with 10 bases spanning the gap. The germline V gene encodes CDR1 LNHDA and CDR2 SQIVND (reference sequence). In nucleotides, the CDR3 is TGTGCCAGTAGAGCGTCAGGATACAATGAGCAGTTCTTC. This encodes CASRASGYNEQFF.

This clone was seen just once. The gene calls are TRBV2 and TRBJ2-1; D gene unclear. CDR1 is SNHLY and CDR2 is FYNNEI in the germline V gene. The V and J ends lost 1 base and 4 bases respectively, with 11 bases between them. The length of the CDR3 is 15 residues. This CDR3 is CASSEGLSRYNEQFF. DNA for the CDR3: TGTGCCAGCAGTGAAGGACTGAGCCGTTACAATGAGCAGTTCTTC.

V gene TRBV14 combines with J gene TRBJ2-4; D call uncertain. Germline-derived CDR1 and CDR2 are SGHDN and FVKESK. The ends were cut back, 1 base at V and 1 base at J, with 2 bases in the middle. The CDR3 covers 13 residues. Here the CDR3 reads CASSQVAKNIQYF. The CDR3 nucleotides read TGTGCCAGCAGCCAAGTTGCCAAAAACATTCAGTACTTC.

Written as DNA, the CDR3 is TGTGCCAGCAGCTCTTTGTACAATGAGCAGTTCTTC. Protein: CASSSLYNEQFF. The rearrangement links TRBV7-3 to TRBJ2-1; D uncertain. Trimming left V 4 bases short and J 4 bases short, with 5 bases between. The CDR3 covers 12 residues. Germline CDR1 is SGHTA and CDR2 is FQGTGA.

This sequence joins TRBV5-5 and TRBJ1-4; no definite D call. The length of the CDR3 is 12 residues. Germline V lookup: CDR1 SGHKS, CDR2 YYEKEE (reference sequence). V was cut by 3 bases and J by 8 bases, with 8 bases left in between. The CDR3: CASSSNGEKLFF. In DNA form, the CDR3 reads TGTGCCAGCAGCTCCAATGGGGAAAAACTGTTTTTT.